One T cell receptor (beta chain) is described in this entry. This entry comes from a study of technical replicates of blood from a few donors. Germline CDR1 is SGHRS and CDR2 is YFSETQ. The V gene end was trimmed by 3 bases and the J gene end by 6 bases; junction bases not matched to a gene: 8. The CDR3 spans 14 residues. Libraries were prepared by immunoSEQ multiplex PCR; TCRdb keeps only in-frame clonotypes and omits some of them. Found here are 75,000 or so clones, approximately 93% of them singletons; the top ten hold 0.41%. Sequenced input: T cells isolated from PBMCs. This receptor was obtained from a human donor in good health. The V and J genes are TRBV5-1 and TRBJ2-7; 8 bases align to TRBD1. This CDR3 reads CASSWWDRRGEQYF. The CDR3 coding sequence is TGCGCCAGCAGCTGGTGGGACAGGCGAGGCGAGCAGTACTTC.